The sequence of this TCR beta chain was determined in a study of a mutant IDH1 vaccine in newly diagnosed glioma. Study information: First vaccine doses came 4-6 weeks after radiotherapy alone, or with temozolomide cycles. The earlier regimen, radiotherapy, temozolomide, or both, was most often both. Notes on the study in general: Induction of immune responses by the vaccine occurred in about 92% of patients.

Some clones are missing from TCRdb's copy, which holds only in-frame ones; the method was immunoSEQ multiplex PCR. This table has 35,000 to 45,000 clones, more than 80% appearing once. Trimming pared 2 bases from V and 4 bases from J, leaving 13 bases between. CDR3 length equals 14 residues. The germline gives CDR1 GTSNPN, CDR2 SVGIG (reference sequence). Worth noting for this clone: Its antigen is not identified.

Time point given: week 5, during vaccination. The content of each vaccine dose was 300 ug of mutant IDH1 20-mer peptide, and topical imiquimod accompanied it. The J gene is TRBJ2-3, the V gene TRBV30; weak D call: TRBD2 (7 bases). Sequenced material: PBMCs, taken from a glioma patient whose treatment included an IDH1 peptide vaccine. The clonotype originates from a man in his forties or fifties with glioma. The CDR3 DNA follows: TGTGCCTGGAGTTCGGGGGGCCCCGCAGATACGCAGTATTTT. This gives the protein CAWSSGGPADTQYF. The variable domain in full, completed from reference TRBV30 and TRBJ2-3, reads SQTIHQWPATLVQPVGSPLSLECTVEGTSNPNLYWYRQAAGRGLQLLFYSVGIGQISSEVPQNLSASRPQDRQFILSSKKLLLSDSGFYLCAWSSGGPADTQYFGPGTRLTVL.